Shown below are 22 T cell receptor beta chains from a single sample sequenced in a study of cytomegalovirus exposure and HLA in healthy donors. The primer mix had 60 Vbeta and 13 Jbeta primers. The table came from immunoSEQ multiplex PCR; TCRdb's copy has only in-frame clones and leaves some out. The sample has around 130,000 clones, over 60% seen once. Sequenced sample: PBMCs. The receptor source for this set is a middle-aged woman in good health and CMV-seropositive.

The rearrangement joins TRBV27 to TRBJ1-3; D gene uncertain. The germline gives CDR1 MNHEY, CDR2 SMNVEV (reference sequence). The CDR3 contains 13 residues. V was pared by 3 bases and J by 3 bases, with 6 bases between. The CDR3 DNA reads as TGTGCCAGCAGTTTGTTTTATGGAAACACCATATATTTT. Residues: CASSLFYGNTIYF.

The chain recombines TRBV7-8 with TRBJ1-4, with 9 bases lining up with TRBD1. Germline CDR1 is SGHVS and CDR2 is FQNEAQ. V shed 2 bases, J shed 3 bases, and the junction held 7 bases outside the gene matches. The length of the CDR3 is 17 residues. The CDR3 DNA follows: TGTGCCAGCAGCTTACAACAGGGGGCGCGGGCTAATGAAAAACTGTTTTTT. Its protein product is CASSLQQGARANEKLFF.

The J gene is TRBJ2-5, the V gene TRBV7-6, with 10 bases aligning to TRBD2. This CDR3 is 14 amino acids long. Losses at the gene ends were 5 bases for V and 5 bases for J; bases not matched to a gene: 5. The V gene's germline CDR1 is SGHVS and CDR2 FNYEAQ. In nucleotides, the CDR3 is TGTGCCAGCAGCGCGAGCGGGGGGGCTGAGACCCAGTACTTC. As protein: CASSASGGAETQYF.

The chain combines TRBV27 with TRBJ1-1, with a possible D match to TRBD1 (5 bases). Germline lookup yields CDR1 MNHEY and CDR2 SMNVEV (reference sequence). Trimming stripped 3 bases from V and 0 bases from J, with 8 bases between. This CDR3 has 14 amino acids. For the CDR3, the DNA is TGTGCCAGCAGTTTCCGGGGGATGAACACTGAAGCTTTCTTT. This translates into CASSFRGMNTEAFF.

The chain joins TRBV30 to TRBJ2-5; D is undetermined. The germline CDR1 and CDR2 sequences are GTSNPN and SVGIG (reference sequence). This CDR3 has 12 amino acids. The V and J ends lost 3 bases and 2 bases respectively, with 7 bases between them. The DNA for the CDR3 is TGTGCCTGGAGAATCGTTCAAGAGACCCAGTACTTC. Its translation is CAWRIVQETQYF.

V is TRBV13 and J is TRBJ2-7; 12 nucleotides line up with TRBD2. This CDR3 spans 19 amino acids. Per the germline V gene, CDR1 is PRHDT and CDR2 is FYEKMQ (reference sequence). J was trimmed by 5 bases and V by 5 bases; bases with no gene match: 19. The DNA for the CDR3 is TGTGCCAGCAGCCTCTCCCTCCTCCGACTAGCGGGAGATCTCCACGAGCAGTACTTC. Translation gives CASSLSLLRLAGDLHEQYF.

This rearrangement joins TRBV6-5 to TRBJ2-7, with 8 bases aligning to TRBD2. The CDR3 consists of 15 residues. V shed 6 bases, J shed 4 bases, and the junction held 11 bases outside the gene matches. Germline V gives CDR1 MNHEY, CDR2 SVGAGI. This chain's CDR3 is CASRPGERGLYEQYF. The CDR3 DNA is TGTGCCAGCAGGCCTGGGGAGCGGGGGCTTTACGAGCAGTACTTC.

This rearrangement joins TRBV4-2 to TRBJ2-4; D may be TRBD2 (7 bases). The CDR3 spans 16 residues. Germline CDR1 and CDR2: LGHNA and YNFKEQ. Trimming cost V 0 bases and J 0 bases, with 9 bases left between them. The CDR3: CASSQEGGVAKNIQYF. The CDR3 coding sequence is TGTGCCAGCAGCCAAGAAGGGGGGGTAGCCAAAAACATTCAGTACTTC.

The chain recombines TRBV6-1 with TRBJ1-1, with a tentative D call TRBD1 (5 bases). The CDR3 contains 11 residues. CDR1 and CDR2 (germline): MNHNS, SASEGT. The germline V and J ends were trimmed by 6 bases and 6 bases, with 8 bases remaining between them. The CDR3 region is CASSVRAEAFF. DNA of the CDR3: TGTGCCAGCAGCGTCAGGGCTGAAGCTTTCTTT.

The chain has TRBV11-2 and TRBJ2-7; 13 nucleotides match TRBD2. Germline V lookup: CDR1 SGHAT, CDR2 FQNNGV. The CDR3 has 15 residues. V was clipped by 0 bases and J by 9 bases; unmatched bases: 5. The DNA of the CDR3 is TGTGCCAGCAGCTTAGAGGGACTAGCGGGAACCGTGCAGTACTTC. Amino acids: CASSLEGLAGTVQYF.

The chain has TRBV5-1 and TRBJ1-5; no reliable D call. The V end was cut by 1 base, the J end by 4 bases, with 6 bases between. The CDR3 is 13 amino acids. Germline CDR1 SGHRS, CDR2 YFSETQ. In DNA, the CDR3 is TGCGCCAGCAGCTTGTATCCGAATCAGCCCCAGCATTTT. The encoded protein is CASSLYPNQPQHF.

This chain links TRBV7-5 with TRBJ2-7; the D call in the table, TRBD1, was not verified against the DNA. TRBV7-5 is a recognized pseudogene. CDR3 length: 15 amino acids. The CDR3, as DNA: TGTGCCAGAAGCTACCGGGACAGGGTACCCTACGAGCAGTACTTC. The encoded protein is CARSYRDRVPYEQYF.

The J gene is TRBJ1-5, the V gene TRBV2; D unresolved. Germline CDR1 and CDR2: SNHLY and FYNNEI. Trimming took off 4 bases at V and 4 bases at J, with 14 bases between the two ends. The length of the CDR3 is 15 residues. The CDR3 sequence is CASSGDWVGNQPQHF. The CDR3 DNA reads as TGTGCCAGCAGTGGAGATTGGGTCGGGAATCAGCCCCAGCATTTT.

This CDR3 is CASSSGGNGELFF. CDR3 sequence (DNA): TGTGCCAGCAGCTCGGGGGGCAACGGGGAGCTGTTTTTT. This chain connects TRBV7-9 to TRBJ2-2; a possible D gene is TRBD2 (7 bases). V lost 4 bases to trimming and J lost 7 bases, with 10 bases between them. CDR1 is SEHNR, CDR2 FQNEAQ, per germline (reference sequence). The CDR3 runs 13 residues.

This clone was counted a few times. Written as DNA, the CDR3 is TGTGCCAGCACTCGAACCGGGAGTGGGACTGAAGCTTTCTTT. Its protein is CASTRTGSGTEAFF. V and J are TRBV6-1 and TRBJ1-1; D is unresolved. The CDR3 sequence is 14 residues long. Germline V gene data show CDR1 as MNHNS and CDR2 as SASEGT. Trimming took 7 bases from V and 5 from J, leaving 17 bases between them.

This rearrangement joins TRBV5-1 to TRBJ2-5; 12 nucleotides line up with TRBD2. J was trimmed by 7 bases and V by 5 bases; bases with no gene match: 12. Germline loops: CDR1 SGHRS, CDR2 YFSETQ. CDR3 length equals 16 residues. The DNA for the CDR3 is TGCGCCAGCAGACCTCAAAAAACGGGACTAGCGGGGACCCAGTACTTC. Translated, it gives CASRPQKTGLAGTQYF.

The chain joins TRBV18 to TRBJ2-7; 7 bases agree with TRBD1. The V gene end was trimmed by 4 bases and the J gene end by 5 bases; junction bases not matched to a gene: 8. The CDR3 length is 14 residues. The germline CDR1 and CDR2 sequences are KGHSH and LQKENI. The CDR3 nucleotides read TGTGCCAGCTCACAGGGGACAGTAGTCAACGAGCAGTACTTC. This translates into CASSQGTVVNEQYF.

The rearrangement uses TRBV5-1 and TRBJ2-1; 11 nucleotides align to TRBD2. V lost 3 bases, J lost 3 bases, and 2 bases stayed unmatched. The CDR3 length is 15 residues. Per germline, CDR1 SGHRS and CDR2 YFSETQ. In DNA, the CDR3 is TGCGCCAGCAGCTCGGGACTAGCGGTCTACAATGAGCAGTTCTTC. This translates into CASSSGLAVYNEQFF. Together with reference TRBV5-1 and TRBJ2-1, the CDR3 gives the full variable domain: KAGVTQTPRYLIKTRGQQVTLSCSPISGHRSVSWYQQTPGQGLQFLFEYFSETQRNKGNFPGRFSGRQFSNSRSEMNVSTLELGDSALYLCASSSGLAVYNEQFFGPGTRLTVL.

A few counts support this clone. The chain recombines TRBV11-3 with TRBJ2-3; TRBD2 matches at 11 bases. This CDR3 comprises 15 residues. The junction had 3 bases not matched to a gene; V was cut back by 5 bases and J by 2 bases. Germline lookup yields CDR1 SGHNT and CDR2 YENEEA. CDR3 in amino acids: CASSPLAGATDTQYF. The DNA for the CDR3 is TGTGCCAGCAGCCCACTAGCGGGGGCCACAGATACGCAGTATTTT.

The V and J genes are TRBV2 and TRBJ1-2; D is uncertain. Germline V CDR1 and CDR2: SNHLY, FYNNEI. This CDR3 has 12 amino acids. V gave up 6 bases and J gave up 5 bases, with 10 bases separating them. CDR3 in DNA: TGTGCCAGCAGCGGGGATCCATATGGCTACACCTTC. Translated, it gives CASSGDPYGYTF. Supplemented by reference TRBV2 and TRBJ1-2, the full variable domain reads EPEVTQTPSHQVTQMGQEVILRCVPISNHLYFYWYRQILGQKVEFLVSFYNNEISEKSEIFDDQFSVERPDGSNFTLKIRSTKLEDSAMYFCASSGDPYGYTFGSGTRLTVV.

J is TRBJ2-2 and V is TRBV11-3; 7 positions match TRBD1. V shed 5 bases and J 0 bases; nucleotides not matched to a gene: 3. This CDR3 spans 15 amino acids. Per germline, CDR1 SGHNT and CDR2 YENEEA. DNA of the CDR3: TGTGCCAGCAGCCCCGGGACAGCGAACACCGGGGAGCTGTTTTTT. It is translated as CASSPGTANTGELFF.

Here the CDR3 reads CASSLRTSGRRNEQFF. DNA for the CDR3: TGTGCCAGCAGCTTACGGACTAGCGGGAGACGCAATGAGCAGTTCTTC. This chain connects TRBV7-9 to TRBJ2-1; 13 nucleotides match TRBD2. This CDR3 has 16 amino acids. J was trimmed by 6 bases and V by 2 bases; bases with no gene match: 4. Germline CDR1 SEHNR, CDR2 FQNEAQ (reference sequence).